One sample yielded the 9 T cell receptor beta chains listed below, sequenced in a study of cytomegalovirus exposure and HLA in healthy donors. Primers for the PCR totalled 60 Vbeta and 13 Jbeta. TCRdb keeps only in-frame clones here, not all; method: immunoSEQ multiplex PCR. The table records approximately 200,000 clones, around 76% of them present only once. The sequenced sample consisted of PBMCs. The receptors stem from a man younger than 40 in good health and CMV-seronegative.

This chain links TRBV2 with TRBJ1-1; no definite D call. The length of the CDR3 is 13 residues. The V end was cut by 4 bases, the J end by 5 bases, with 11 bases between. The germline CDR1 and CDR2 sequences are SNHLY and FYNNEI. In nucleotides, the CDR3 is TGTGCCAGCAGTGGACAACCGGGGACTGAAGCTTTCTTT. It codes for CASSGQPGTEAFF. The variable domain in full, completed from reference TRBV2 and TRBJ1-1, reads EPEVTQTPSHQVTQMGQEVILRCVPISNHLYFYWYRQILGQKVEFLVSFYNNEISEKSEIFDDQFSVERPDGSNFTLKIRSTKLEDSAMYFCASSGQPGTEAFFGQGTRLTVV.

The CDR3 sequence is CASSLRSGPSYEQYF. DNA for the CDR3: TGTGCCAGCAGCTTACGGAGCGGACCTTCTTACGAGCAGTACTTC. The chain couples TRBV7-3 to TRBJ2-7; D is possibly TRBD2 (5 bases). The CDR3 loop spans 15 amino acids. Trimming stripped 2 bases from V and 4 bases from J, with 15 bases between. The germline gives CDR1 SGHTA, CDR2 FQGTGA. Looking up the rest from reference TRBV7-3 and TRBJ2-7 gives the full variable domain: GAGVSQTPSNKVTEKGKYVELRCDPISGHTALYWYRQSLGQGPEFLIYFQGTGAADDSGLPNDRFFAVRPEGSVSTLKIQRTERGDSAVYLCASSLRSGPSYEQYFGPGTRLTVT.

This clone was detected once. V usage is TRBV11-2 and J usage is TRBJ2-7; 9 bases map to TRBD1. This CDR3 is built from 14 residues. The germline CDR1 and CDR2 sequences are SGHAT and FQNNGV. The V gene end was trimmed by 2 bases and the J gene end by 3 bases; junction bases not matched to a gene: 2. This chain's CDR3 is CASSLMGQGYEQYF. The DNA for the CDR3 is TGTGCCAGCAGCTTAATGGGACAGGGCTACGAGCAGTACTTC.

The gene calls are TRBV5-1 and TRBJ2-7; 8 positions match TRBD2. CDR1 is SGHRS and CDR2 is YFSETQ in the germline V gene. Trimming at V came to 4 bases and at J to 4 bases, leaving 16 bases not matched to a gene. The CDR3 is 17 residues long. The CDR3 nucleotides read TGCGCCAGCAGCCCATCGGTGGGGTCGGGAGGGCCTTACGAGCAGTACTTC. It is translated as CASSPSVGSGGPYEQYF.

The chain's CDR3 is CASSEAGRVETQYF. DNA for the CDR3: TGTGCCAGCAGTGAAGCGGGCAGGGTTGAGACCCAGTACTTC. The gene calls are TRBV6-1 and TRBJ2-5; a possible D gene is TRBD1 (5 bases). CDR1 and CDR2 from the germline V gene are MNHNS and SASEGT. V was clipped by 0 bases and J by 5 bases, with 10 bases between them. CDR3 length: 14 residues.

This clone was recorded once. V gene TRBV19 combines with J gene TRBJ1-5; D remains ambiguous. Germline V gives CDR1 LNHDA, CDR2 SQIVND (reference sequence). Trimming removed 3 bases from V and 6 bases from J, with 9 bases in between. CDR3 size: 13 residues. The CDR3 here is CASSIEGSQPQHF. The DNA for the CDR3 is TGTGCCAGTAGTATCGAGGGTTCTCAGCCCCAGCATTTT.

V usage is TRBV9 and J usage is TRBJ1-1; D is ambiguous. Germline values: CDR1 SGDLS, CDR2 YYNGEE. This CDR3 spans 13 amino acids. The ends were cut back, 5 bases at V and 0 bases at J, with 8 bases in the middle. The CDR3 region is CASSRTMNTEAFF. CDR3 DNA sequence: TGTGCCAGCAGTCGAACAATGAACACTGAAGCTTTCTTT.

The gene calls are TRBV6-5 and TRBJ1-2; a possible D gene is TRBD1 (6 bases). CDR1 and CDR2 (germline): MNHEY, SVGAGI. Trimming cost V 0 bases and J 6 bases, with 11 bases left between them. The CDR3 runs to 14 residues. The CDR3 reads CASSYSGGGDGYTF. The CDR3 nucleotides are TGTGCCAGCAGTTACTCTGGGGGGGGCGATGGCTACACCTTC.

The chain has TRBV27 and TRBJ2-7; D call uncertain. The CDR3 runs to 14 residues. Germline CDR1 and CDR2: MNHEY and SMNVEV (reference sequence). With 0 bases removed from V and 9 bases from J, the gap between germline ends came to 15 bases. CDR3 protein: CASSLSSTERVQYF. The DNA of the CDR3 is TGTGCCAGCAGTTTATCTAGCACCGAAAGAGTGCAGTACTTC.